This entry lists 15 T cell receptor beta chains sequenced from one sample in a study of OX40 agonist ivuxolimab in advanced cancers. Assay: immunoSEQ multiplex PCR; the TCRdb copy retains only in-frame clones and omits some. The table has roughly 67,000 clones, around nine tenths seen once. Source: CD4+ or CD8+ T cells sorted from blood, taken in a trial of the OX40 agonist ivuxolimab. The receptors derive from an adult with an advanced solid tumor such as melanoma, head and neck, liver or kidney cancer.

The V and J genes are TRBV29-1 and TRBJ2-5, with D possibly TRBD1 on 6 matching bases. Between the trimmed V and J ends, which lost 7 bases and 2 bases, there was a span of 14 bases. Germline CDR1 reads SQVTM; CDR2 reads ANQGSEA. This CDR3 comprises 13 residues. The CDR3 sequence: CSALDRRQETQYF. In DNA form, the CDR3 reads TGCAGCGCCCTAGACAGGAGACAAGAGACCCAGTACTTC.

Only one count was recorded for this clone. CDR3 sequence: CASRHGTPYGYTF. The CDR3 DNA reads TGTGCCAGCAGACACGGGACACCCTATGGCTACACCTTC. The V call is TRBV6-1, the J call TRBJ1-2; TRBD1 might be the D (6 bases). The CDR3 contains 13 residues. From germline, CDR1 is MNHNS and CDR2 SASEGT. V lost 6 bases and J 4 bases, leaving 12 bases between the germline ends.

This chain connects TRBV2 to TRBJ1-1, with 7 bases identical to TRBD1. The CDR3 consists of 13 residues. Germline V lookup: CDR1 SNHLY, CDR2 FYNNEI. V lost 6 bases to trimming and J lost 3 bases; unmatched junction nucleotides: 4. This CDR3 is CASRVTGDTEAFF. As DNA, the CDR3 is TGTGCCAGCAGGGTTACAGGGGACACTGAAGCTTTCTTT.

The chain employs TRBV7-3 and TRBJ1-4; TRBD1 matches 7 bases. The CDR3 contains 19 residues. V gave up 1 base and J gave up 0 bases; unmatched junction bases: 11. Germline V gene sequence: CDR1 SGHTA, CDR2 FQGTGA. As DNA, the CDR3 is TGTGCCAGCAGCTTAATCATTAGGGACAGATGCGCAACTAATGAAAAACTGTTTTTT. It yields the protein CASSLIIRDRCATNEKLFF.

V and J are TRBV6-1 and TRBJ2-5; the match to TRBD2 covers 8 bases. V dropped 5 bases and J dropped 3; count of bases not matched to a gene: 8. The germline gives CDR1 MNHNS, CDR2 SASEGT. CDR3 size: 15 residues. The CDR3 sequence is CASSRGGGLEETQYF. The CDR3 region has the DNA TGTGCCAGCAGTCGGGGGGGAGGGTTGGAAGAGACCCAGTACTTC.

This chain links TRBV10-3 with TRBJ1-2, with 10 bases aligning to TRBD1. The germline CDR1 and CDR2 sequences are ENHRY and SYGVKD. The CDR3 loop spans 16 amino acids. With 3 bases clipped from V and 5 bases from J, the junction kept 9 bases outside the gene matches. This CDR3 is CAISDHIGQGGYGYTF. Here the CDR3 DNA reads TGTGCCATCAGTGACCACATAGGACAGGGGGGTTATGGCTACACCTTC.

The CDR3 sequence: CASSLTSGSSETQYF. DNA of the CDR3: TGTGCCAGCAGCTTAACTAGCGGGAGTTCAGAGACCCAGTACTTC. V usage is TRBV7-3 and J usage is TRBJ2-5; 9 bases are shared with TRBD2. The J segment lost 4 bases and the V segment lost 0 bases, leaving 3 bases of the junction unmatched. The germline V gene has CDR1 SGHTA and CDR2 FQGTGA. The CDR3 covers 15 residues.

The CDR3 DNA follows: TGTGCCAGCAGTGACGAGTCTAGCGGGAACACCGGGGAGCTGTTTTTT. It specifies CASSDESSGNTGELFF. The gene calls are TRBV6-4 and TRBJ2-2, with 7 bases lining up with TRBD2. Germline CDR1 reads MRHNA; CDR2 reads SNTAGT. J was trimmed by 1 base and V by 2 bases; bases with no gene match: 4. The length of the CDR3 is 16 residues.

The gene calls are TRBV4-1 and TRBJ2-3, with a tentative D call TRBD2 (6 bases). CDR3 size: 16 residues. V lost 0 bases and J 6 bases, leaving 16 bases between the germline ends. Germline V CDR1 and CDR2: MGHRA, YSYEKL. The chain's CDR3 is CASSQDVGRRGDTQYF. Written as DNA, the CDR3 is TGCGCCAGCAGCCAAGATGTAGGTAGACGGGGGGATACGCAGTATTTT.

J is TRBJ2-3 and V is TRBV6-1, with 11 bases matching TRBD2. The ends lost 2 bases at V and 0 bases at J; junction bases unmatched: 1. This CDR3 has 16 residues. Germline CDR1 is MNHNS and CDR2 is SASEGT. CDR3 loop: CASSETSGSSTDTQYF. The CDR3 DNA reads TGTGCCAGCAGTGAAACTAGCGGGAGTAGCACAGATACGCAGTATTTT.

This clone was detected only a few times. CDR3 bases: TGTGCCAGCAGCCTAGCCTGGGAGACCGGGGAGCTGTTTTTT. Protein product: CASSLAWETGELFF. The V and J genes are TRBV6-4 and TRBJ2-2, with D possibly TRBD2 on 5 matching bases. The V gene lost 6 bases and the J gene lost 5 bases, with 13 bases spanning the gap. Germline CDR1 and CDR2: MRHNA and SNTAGT. CDR3 size: 14 residues.

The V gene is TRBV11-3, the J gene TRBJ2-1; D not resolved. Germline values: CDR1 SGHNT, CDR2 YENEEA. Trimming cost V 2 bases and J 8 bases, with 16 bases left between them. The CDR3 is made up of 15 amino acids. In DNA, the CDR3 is TGTGCCAGCAGCTTAATGGCTCTGGGTGCGGATGAGCAGTTCTTC. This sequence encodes CASSLMALGADEQFF.

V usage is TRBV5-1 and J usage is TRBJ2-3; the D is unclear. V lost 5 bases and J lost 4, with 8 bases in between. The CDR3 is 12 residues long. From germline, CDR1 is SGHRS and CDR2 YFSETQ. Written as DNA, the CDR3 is TGCGCCAGCAGATACGGCCCAGATACGCAGTATTTT. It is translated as CASRYGPDTQYF.

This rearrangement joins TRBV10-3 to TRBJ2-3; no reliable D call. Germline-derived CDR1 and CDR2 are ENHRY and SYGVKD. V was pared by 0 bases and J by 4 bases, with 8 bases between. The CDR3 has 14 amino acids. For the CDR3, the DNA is TGTGCCATCAGTGAGTCGACTCGGTCAGATACGCAGTATTTT. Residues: CAISESTRSDTQYF.

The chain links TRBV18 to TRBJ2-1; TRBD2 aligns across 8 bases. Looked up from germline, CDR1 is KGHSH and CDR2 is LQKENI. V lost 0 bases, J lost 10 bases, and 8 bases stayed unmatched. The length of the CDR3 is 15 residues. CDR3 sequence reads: CASSPPSGSLFEQFF. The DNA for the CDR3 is TGTGCCAGCTCACCACCAAGCGGGAGTCTTTTCGAGCAGTTCTTC. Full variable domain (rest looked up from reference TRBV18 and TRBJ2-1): NAGVMQNPRHLVRRRGQEARLRCSPMKGHSHVYWYRQLPEEGLKFMVYLQKENIIDESGMPKERFSAEFPKEGPSILRIQQVVRGDSAAYFCASSPPSGSLFEQFFGPGTRLTVL.